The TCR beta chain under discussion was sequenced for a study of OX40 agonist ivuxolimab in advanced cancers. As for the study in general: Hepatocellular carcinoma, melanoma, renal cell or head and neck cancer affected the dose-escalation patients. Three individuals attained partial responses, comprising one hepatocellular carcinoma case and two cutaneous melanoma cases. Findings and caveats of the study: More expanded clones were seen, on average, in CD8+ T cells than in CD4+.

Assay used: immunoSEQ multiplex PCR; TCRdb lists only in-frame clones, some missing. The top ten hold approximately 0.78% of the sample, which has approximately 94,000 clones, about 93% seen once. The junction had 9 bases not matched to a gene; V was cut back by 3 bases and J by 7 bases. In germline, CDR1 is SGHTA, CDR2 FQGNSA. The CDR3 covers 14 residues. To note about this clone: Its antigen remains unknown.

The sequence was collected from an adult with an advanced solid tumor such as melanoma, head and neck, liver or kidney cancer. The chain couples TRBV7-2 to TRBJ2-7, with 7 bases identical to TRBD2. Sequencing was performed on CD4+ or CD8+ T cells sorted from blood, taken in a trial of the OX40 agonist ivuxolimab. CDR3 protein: CASSFSPGGSEQYF. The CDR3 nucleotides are TGTGCCAGCAGCTTTAGTCCGGGAGGATCTGAGCAGTACTTC.